This T cell receptor beta chain stems from a study of blood T cell repertoires in COVID-19. About the research overall: Specimens from acute and convalescent COVID-19 originated in the United States, Italy and Spain. The cDNA or gDNA used as material had been derived from T cells, B-cell-depleted T cells, or PBMCs.

Per the authors' pipeline: For nucleated cells, counts were estimated from reference gene primer amplification. Using immunoSEQ multiplex PCR, the repertoire was profiled, and TCRdb retains in-frame clones only, with some absent. V and J calls and clone size are as listed in that table; D and trimming were resolved from the DNA. The sample lists about 280,000 clones, more than 85% occurring once. J was trimmed by 4 bases and V by 4 bases; bases with no gene match: 4. CDR3 length equals 14 residues. The V gene's germline CDR1 is SNHLY and CDR2 FYNNEI. This TCR was sampled from a man aged 35 to 55 with acute or convalescent COVID-19. The chain couples TRBV2 to TRBJ1-1, with 9 bases fitting TRBD1. The sample comprised peripheral blood. The CDR3 DNA reads TGTGCCAGCAGTGTGTGGACAGGGGCCACTGAAGCTTTCTTT. Translated: CASSVWTGATEAFF.